This TCR beta chain emerged from a study of long-term antiretroviral therapy in people with HIV. CDR1 is MNHEY and CDR2 is SMNVEV in the germline V gene (reference sequence). CDR3 length equals 17 residues. Trimming took 5 bases from V and 6 from J; bases not matched to a gene: 10. Turning to this clone: What it recognizes is unknown.

Study results and limitations: Once patients were on ART, diversity went higher but still fell short of transplant donor controls. Repertoires from HIV showed CDR3 length ranges narrower than those of controls. Someone took the blood between the mid-2000s and the late 2010s, maybe while older ART regimens were in use.

The assay used was immunoSEQ (version v3.0), run at survey level. Only in-frame clones appear in the TCRdb table, and some are missing; sequencing was by immunoSEQ multiplex PCR. Among 10,000 to 11,000 clones listed, 81% were seen once. Sequenced here: unsorted PBMCs, sampled 1.8 years after starting antiretroviral therapy. This TCR was recovered from a man in his forties with HIV. The V and J genes are TRBV27 and TRBJ2-1; 13 positions match TRBD2. In nucleotides, the CDR3 is TGTGCCAGCAGTCCCCTACTAGCGGGAGGGGTTGGCAATGAGCAGTTCTTC. This codes for CASSPLLAGGVGNEQFF.